This T cell receptor beta chain stems from a study of early T cells in non-severe SARS-CoV-2 infection (dated by TCRdb to about 2021). Regarding the research as a whole: TCR sequencing used bulk RNA from unsorted whole blood, so alpha and beta chains could not be paired.

As encoded in the germline V gene, CDR1 is SGHDT while CDR2 is YYEEEE. V lost 0 bases and J lost 3 bases; the stretch between them is 9 bases long. Measured from the cysteine to the phenylalanine, the CDR3 is 14 residues long. Just CDR3 DNA is preserved here, 42 bases in frame from base 1. General conclusions and limits of the study: VDJdb matching was skewed toward anti-spike CD8 responses, so virus-specific expansions were likely underestimated and private and CD4 specificities were missed.

The method behind the library was 5' RACE. The sample was run on a NextSeq 500. Unique molecular identifiers were attached to individual cDNA molecules in the TCR library protocol so that sequencing error and PCR bias could be corrected. TCR alpha and beta chains were both sequenced, and the abundances of alpha and beta sequences in each sample were closely correlated with each other. Under the source paper's analysis protocol: Decombinator V4 was used to annotate TCR sequences for V gene, J gene and CDR3. TCRs were defined as expanded if a significant change between any two time points was detected under a Poisson model with p below 0.0001. TCR abundances were normalised to the total number of TCRs sequenced per sample and expressed as counts per million. TRAV1-2 paired with TRAJ12, TRAJ20 or TRAJ33 defined MAIT TCRs, while TRAV10 paired with TRAJ18 defined iNKT TCRs. VDJdb, accessed 1 November 2021, was searched for CMV, EBV and SARS-CoV-2 annotated TCRs, with TCRs annotated for multiple antigens excluded. TCRdb trimmed public reads at Q25 via fastp, called clones via MiXCR and kept in-frame beta chains. All rows with the same CDR3 protein become a single entry with the most common DNA and genes. V and J calls and clone size were set by TCRdb, not the authors. In all, the sample holds 45,000 or so distinct CDR3 sequences, and 20% to 25% of those were seen once. Of the sample, roughly 4.2% falls within the top ten clones.

About this clonotype itself: Its antigen remains unidentified. No base-level quality is on record; no much larger clone is a single base apart.

The study was a case-control design nested within a healthcare worker cohort in London, UK, with weekly nasopharyngeal swab PCR tests and blood sampling. Healthcare workers were recruited between 23 and 31 March 2020, during the week of the UK lockdown, and were followed weekly for up to about 15 weeks. The sequencing used whole blood, collected at baseline. Here the chain combines TRBV5-6 and TRBJ1-2, with no confidently assigned D gene. The receptor was isolated from an adult who was a healthcare worker with PCR-confirmed SARS-CoV-2 infection or an uninfected control (not recorded which). The CDR3 is CASSLVHRDYGYTF. The nucleotide sequence reads TGTGCCAGCAGCTTGGTTCACCGGGACTATGGCTACACCTTC.